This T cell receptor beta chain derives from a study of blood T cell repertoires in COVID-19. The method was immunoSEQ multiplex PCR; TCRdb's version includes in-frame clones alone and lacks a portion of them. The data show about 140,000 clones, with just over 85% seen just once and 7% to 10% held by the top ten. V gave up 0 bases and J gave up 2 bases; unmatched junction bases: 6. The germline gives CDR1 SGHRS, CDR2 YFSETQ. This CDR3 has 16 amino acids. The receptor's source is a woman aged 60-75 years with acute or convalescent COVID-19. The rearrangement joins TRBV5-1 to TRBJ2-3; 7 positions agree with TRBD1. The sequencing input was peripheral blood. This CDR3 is CASSLGTGATTDTQYF. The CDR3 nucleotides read TGCGCCAGCAGCTTGGGAACAGGGGCCACCACAGATACGCAGTATTTT.